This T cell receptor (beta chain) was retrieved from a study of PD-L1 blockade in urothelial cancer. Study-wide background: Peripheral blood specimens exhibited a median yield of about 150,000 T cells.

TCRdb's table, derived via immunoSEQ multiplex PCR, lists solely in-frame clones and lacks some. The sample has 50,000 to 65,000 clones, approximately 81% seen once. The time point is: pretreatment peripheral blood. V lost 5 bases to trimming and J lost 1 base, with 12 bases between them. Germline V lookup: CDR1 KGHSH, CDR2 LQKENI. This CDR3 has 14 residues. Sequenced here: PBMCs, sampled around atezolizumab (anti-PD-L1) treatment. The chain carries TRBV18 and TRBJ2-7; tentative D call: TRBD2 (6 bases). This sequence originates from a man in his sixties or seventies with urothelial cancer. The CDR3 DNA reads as TGTGCCAGCTCAGTGGGAGGCCAATCCTACGAGCAGTACTTC. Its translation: CASSVGGQSYEQYF.